A selection of T cell receptor beta chains follows, all from one sample in a study of vaccination effects on CD4 cells after COVID-19. Their specific antigens are unknown. The method was immunoSEQ multiplex PCR; TCRdb's version includes in-frame clones alone and lacks a portion of them. The repertoire includes approximately 25,000 clones, 80% to 90% of them detected once, and roughly 1.4% sits in the top ten. This sample comprised CD4+ T cells from PBMCs cultured with HCoV-NL63 spike peptides, obtained after COVID-19 vaccination. The receptors were gathered from a human donor who received a COVID-19 vaccine. Some clones in this sample may be carry-over from other donors' samples. The CDR3 runs from the conserved cysteine through the conserved F or W. D genes are given only for firm matches. Where a row states a size, it is once, few, many or the class of an expanded clone; other rows omit it.

v_gene	d_gene	len	abundance	j_gene	CDR3aa	CDR3nt
TRBV18	TRBD1	16	NA	TRBJ1-4	CASSIQSTGDSEKLFF	TGTGCCAGCTCGATCCAGAGCACAGGGGACTCTGAAAAACTGTTTTTT
TRBV7-2	TRBD2	16	NA	TRBJ2-3	CASSSIRLAGTDTQYF	TGTGCCAGCAGTTCCATACGACTAGCAGGCACAGATACGCAGTATTTT
TRBV15	NA	14	NA	TRBJ1-4	CATSRDRQQEKLFF	TGTGCCACCAGCAGAGACAGGCAGCAGGAAAAACTGTTTTTT
TRBV7-2	TRBD2	18	NA	TRBJ2-1	CASSFRLAGASAYNEQFF	TGTGCCAGCAGCTTCAGACTAGCGGGTGCTTCCGCCTACAATGAGCAGTTCTTC
TRBV19	NA	16	NA	TRBJ2-5	CASSIGLWRGQETQYF	TGTGCCAGTAGTATCGGTCTTTGGAGGGGACAAGAGACCCAGTACTTC
TRBV14	NA	14	NA	TRBJ1-2	CASSQYRANYGYTF	TGTGCCAGCAGCCAATACAGAGCTAACTATGGCTACACCTTC
TRBV19	TRBD1	16	NA	TRBJ1-4	CASSMNRGQTNEKLFF	TGTGCCAGTAGTATGAACAGGGGGCAGACTAATGAAAAACTGTTTTTT
TRBV24-1	TRBD2	16	NA	TRBJ2-3	CATSDSAGGSTDTQYF	TGTGCCACCAGTGATTCTGCGGGGGGTAGCACAGATACGCAGTATTTT
TRBV14	NA	16	NA	TRBJ2-5	CASSSGWQAYQETQYF	TGTGCCAGCAGCTCAGGGTGGCAGGCGTACCAAGAGACCCAGTACTTC
TRBV6-2/TRBV6-3	NA	14	few	TRBJ1-6	CASSYSPPNSPLHF	TGTGCCAGCAGTTACTCGCCCCCCAATTCACCCCTCCACTTT
TRBV24-1	NA	15	NA	TRBJ2-1	CATSDPQSPDNEQFF	TGTGCCACCAGTGACCCCCAAAGTCCGGACAATGAGCAGTTCTTC
TRBV5-1	NA	16	once	TRBJ2-2	CASSLGPVANTGELFF	TGCGCCAGCAGCTTGGGTCCCGTCGCGAACACCGGGGAGCTGTTTTTT
TRBV3-1/TRBV3-2	TRBD2	14	NA	TRBJ2-5	CASSLKAGPETQYF	TGTGCCAGCAGCCTGAAAGCGGGGCCAGAGACCCAGTACTTC
TRBV7-9	TRBD2	15	NA	TRBJ2-5	CASSLALSGVETQYF	TGTGCCAGCAGCTTAGCGCTTAGCGGGGTGGAGACCCAGTACTTC
TRBV4-2	NA	15	NA	TRBJ2-1	CASSQDGRIDNEQFF	TGTGCCAGCAGCCAAGATGGAAGAATCGACAATGAGCAGTTCTTC
TRBV6-2/TRBV6-3	TRBD2	13	NA	TRBJ2-2	CASSASGPGELFF	TGTGCCAGCAGTGCTAGCGGGCCCGGGGAGCTGTTTTTT
TRBV6-1	TRBD1	14	NA	TRBJ1-5	CASSEQGVGQPQHF	TGTGCCAGCAGTGAGCAGGGGGTCGGTCAGCCCCAGCATTTT
TRBV14	NA	14	NA	TRBJ2-1	CASSYTGNSNEQFF	TGTGCCAGCAGCTATACGGGAAATTCAAATGAGCAGTTCTTC
TRBV5-4	TRBD2	16	NA	TRBJ2-1	CASSSMSSGVNGEQFF	TGTGCCAGCAGCTCCATGAGTAGCGGGGTTAACGGTGAGCAGTTCTTC
TRBV11-3	NA	14	NA	TRBJ2-1	CASSLDGGQNEQFF	TGTGCCAGCAGCTTAGATGGAGGGCAAAACGAGCAGTTCTTC
TRBV18	TRBD1	14	NA	TRBJ1-2	CASSPNGQGDGYTF	TGTGCCAGCTCACCTAACGGGCAGGGGGATGGCTACACCTTC
TRBV5-6	NA	15	once	TRBJ1-3	CASSLWADSGNTIYF	TGTGCCAGCAGCTTGTGGGCAGACTCTGGAAACACCATATATTTT
TRBV10-3	NA	12	NA	TRBJ2-7	CATLETGYEQYF	TGTGCCACCCTAGAGACGGGATACGAGCAGTACTTC
TRBV5-1	NA	14	NA	TRBJ1-3	CASSLGGPGNTIYF	TGCGCCAGCAGCTTGGGGGGCCCTGGAAACACCATATATTTT
TRBV2	NA	15	NA	TRBJ1-6	CASRARQEYNSPLHF	TGTGCCAGCAGGGCAAGACAGGAGTATAATTCACCCCTCCACTTT
TRBV5-6	TRBD1	16	NA	TRBJ2-3	CASSSKGQGFADTQYF	TGTGCCAGCAGCTCAAAGGGACAGGGATTCGCAGATACGCAGTATTTT
TRBV11-2	NA	13	medium-sized	TRBJ1-5	CASSRGRNQPQHF	TGTGCCAGCAGCCGGGGCCGAAATCAGCCCCAGCATTTT
TRBV10-3	TRBD1	12	NA	TRBJ2-1	CATTGTGQEQFF	TGTGCCACCACCGGGACAGGGCAAGAGCAGTTCTTC
TRBV5-1	TRBD1	13	NA	TRBJ2-4	CASSANGQGPKYF	TGCGCCAGCAGCGCCAACGGACAGGGCCCGAAGTACTTC
TRBV28	TRBD1	14	NA	TRBJ1-2	CASSQGDRAHGYTF	TGTGCCAGCAGCCAGGGCGACAGGGCTCATGGCTACACCTTC
TRBV9	NA	15	NA	TRBJ2-2	CASSSKGQNTGELFF	TGTGCCAGCAGCTCGAAAGGACAGAACACCGGGGAGCTGTTTTTT
TRBV10-2	TRBD1	15	NA	TRBJ2-1	CASSDRDRVLNEQFF	TGCGCCAGCAGTGACAGGGACAGGGTTTTAAATGAGCAGTTCTTC
TRBV5-1	NA	14	NA	TRBJ1-4	CASSFSGAGEKLFF	TGCGCCAGCAGCTTCTCGGGGGCGGGGGAAAAACTGTTTTTT
TRBV5-1	NA	16	few	TRBJ2-2	CASSPTTRLDTGELFF	TGCGCCAGCAGCCCTACGACGAGGCTGGACACCGGGGAGCTGTTTTTT
TRBV4-1	NA	13	NA	TRBJ1-1	CASSQGVRGGAFF	TGCGCCAGCAGCCAAGGGGTCAGAGGGGGAGCTTTCTTT
TRBV2	TRBD1	14	few	TRBJ1-5	CASSPLTGDQPQHF	TGTGCCAGCAGTCCTTTAACAGGGGACCAGCCCCAGCATTTT
TRBV9	NA	17	NA	TRBJ1-3	CASSGRSGAAVGNTIYF	TGTGCCAGCAGCGGGCGGTCAGGGGCCGCGGTAGGAAACACCATATATTTT
TRBV7-3	TRBD1	15	once	TRBJ2-2	CASSWTGGNTGELFF	TGTGCCAGCAGCTGGACAGGGGGCAACACCGGGGAGCTGTTTTTT
TRBV12-5	NA	12	NA	TRBJ2-5	CASAGIREAQYF	TGTGCTAGTGCGGGGATAAGAGAGGCCCAGTACTTC
TRBV5-1	NA	14	NA	TRBJ2-3	CASSQGGATDTQYF	TGCGCCAGCAGTCAGGGCGGGGCTACAGATACGCAGTATTTT
TRBV7-9	NA	13	NA	TRBJ1-1	CASSLLGNTEAFF	TGTGCCAGCAGCTTACTAGGGAACACTGAAGCTTTCTTT
TRBV28	TRBD1	13	NA	TRBJ2-1	CAITRGPIHEQFF	TGTGCCATAACCAGGGGGCCGATCCATGAGCAGTTCTTC
TRBV5-1	NA	16	NA	TRBJ1-1	CASSLFRPAANTEAFF	TGCGCCAGCAGCTTATTCCGGCCAGCAGCGAACACTGAAGCTTTCTTT
TRBV7-3	NA	14	NA	TRBJ2-5	CASSSVSKGGTQYF	TGTGCCAGCAGCTCAGTATCGAAGGGGGGTACCCAGTACTTC
TRBV7-2	NA	14	NA	TRBJ1-1	CASSLGPLNTEAFF	TGTGCCAGCAGCTTGGGACCGCTGAACACTGAAGCTTTCTTT
TRBV3-1/TRBV3-2	NA	17	NA	TRBJ2-2	CASSQEARARGSGELFF	TGTGCCAGCAGCCAAGAAGCCCGGGCTCGTGGTTCCGGGGAGCTGTTTTTT
TRBV5-1	TRBD1	16	NA	TRBJ2-2	CASTFPWQGAVGELFF	TGCGCCAGCACCTTCCCGTGGCAGGGGGCCGTCGGGGAGCTGTTTTTT
TRBV5-4	TRBD1	18	few	TRBJ2-2	CASSPDGGTGGTTGELFF	TGTGCCAGCAGCCCGGATGGGGGGACAGGGGGCACCACCGGGGAGCTGTTTTTT
TRBV18	NA	13	NA	TRBJ2-5	CASSPQGLETQYF	TGTGCCAGCTCACCACAGGGGTTAGAGACCCAGTACTTC
TRBV19	NA	15	NA	TRBJ1-4	CASSLLRGTNEKLFF	TGTGCCAGTAGTCTTCTGCGTGGAACTAATGAAAAACTGTTTTTT
TRBV28	TRBD1	14	NA	TRBJ1-2	CASSPPQQGAGYTF	TGTGCCAGCAGTCCCCCGCAACAGGGGGCCGGCTACACCTTC